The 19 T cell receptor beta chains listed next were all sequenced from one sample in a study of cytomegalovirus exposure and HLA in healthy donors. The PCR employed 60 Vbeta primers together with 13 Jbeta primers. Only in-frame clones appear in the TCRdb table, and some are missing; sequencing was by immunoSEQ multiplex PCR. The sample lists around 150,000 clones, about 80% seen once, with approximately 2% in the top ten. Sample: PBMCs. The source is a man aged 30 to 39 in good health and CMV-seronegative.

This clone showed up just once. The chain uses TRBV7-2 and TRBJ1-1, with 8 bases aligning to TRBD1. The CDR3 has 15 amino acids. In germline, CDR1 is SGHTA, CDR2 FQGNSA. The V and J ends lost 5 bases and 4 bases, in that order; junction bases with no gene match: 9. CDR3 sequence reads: CASSLWTGIGTEAFF. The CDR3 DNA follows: TGTGCCAGCAGCCTTTGGACAGGGATCGGCACTGAAGCTTTCTTT.

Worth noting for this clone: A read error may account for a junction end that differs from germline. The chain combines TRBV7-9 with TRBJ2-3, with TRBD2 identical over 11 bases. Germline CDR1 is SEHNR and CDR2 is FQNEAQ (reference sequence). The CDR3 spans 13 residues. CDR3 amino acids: CASSPRETSGMHF. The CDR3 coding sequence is TGTGCCAGCAGCCCCCGGGAGACTAGCGGGATGCATTTT.

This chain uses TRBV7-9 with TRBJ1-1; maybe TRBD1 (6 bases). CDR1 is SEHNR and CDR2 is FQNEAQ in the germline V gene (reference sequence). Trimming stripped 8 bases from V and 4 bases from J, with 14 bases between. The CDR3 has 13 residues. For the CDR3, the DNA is TGTGCCAGCGGATCCCTAGGGGGCACTGAAGCTTTCTTT. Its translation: CASGSLGGTEAFF. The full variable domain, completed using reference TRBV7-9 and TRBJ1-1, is DTGVSQNPRHKITKRGQNVTFRCDPISEHNRLYWYRQTLGQGPEFLTYFQNEAQLEKSRLLSDRFSAERPKGSFSTLEIQRTEQGDSAMYLCASGSLGGTEAFFGQGTRLTVV.

CDR3 amino acids: CASSLLGRYEQYF. CDR3 bases: TGTGCCAGCAGTTTACTAGGGCGCTACGAGCAGTACTTC. This sequence joins TRBV6-5 and TRBJ2-7, with D possibly TRBD2 on 5 matching bases. V was shortened by 4 bases and J by 3 bases, with 10 bases between the two germline ends. The CDR3 has 13 amino acids. Germline V CDR1 and CDR2: MNHEY, SVGAGI.

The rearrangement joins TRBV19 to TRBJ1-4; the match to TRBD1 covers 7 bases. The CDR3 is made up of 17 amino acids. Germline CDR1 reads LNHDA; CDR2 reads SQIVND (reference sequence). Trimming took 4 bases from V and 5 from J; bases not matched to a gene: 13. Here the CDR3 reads CASSTEVLTGINEKLFF. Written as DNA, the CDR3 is TGTGCCAGTAGTACCGAAGTACTGACAGGGATAAATGAAAAACTGTTTTTT.

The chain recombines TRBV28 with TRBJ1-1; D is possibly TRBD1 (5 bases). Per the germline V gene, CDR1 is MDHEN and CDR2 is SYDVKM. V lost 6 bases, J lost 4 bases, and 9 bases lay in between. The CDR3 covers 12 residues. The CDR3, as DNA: TGTGCCAGCAGAGCCGGGGGCACTGAAGCTTTCTTT. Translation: CASRAGGTEAFF.

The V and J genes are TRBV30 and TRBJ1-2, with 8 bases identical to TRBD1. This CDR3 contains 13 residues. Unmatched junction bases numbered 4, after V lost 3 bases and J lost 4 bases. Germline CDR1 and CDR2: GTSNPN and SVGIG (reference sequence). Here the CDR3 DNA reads TGTGCCTGGAGACGAGGGACAGGCTATGGCTACACCTTC. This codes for CAWRRGTGYGYTF.

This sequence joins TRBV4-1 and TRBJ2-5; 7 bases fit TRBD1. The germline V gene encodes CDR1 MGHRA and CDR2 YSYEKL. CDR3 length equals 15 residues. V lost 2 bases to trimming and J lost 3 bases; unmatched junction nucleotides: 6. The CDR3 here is CASSQFGQEEETQYF. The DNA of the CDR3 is TGCGCCAGCAGCCAATTTGGACAGGAGGAAGAGACCCAGTACTTC.

CDR3 sequence: CASSRGRNNEQYF. For the CDR3, the DNA is TGTGCCAGCTCACGCGGGAGGAACAACGAGCAGTACTTC. The rearrangement joins TRBV18 to TRBJ2-7, with TRBD2 identical over 8 bases. CDR3 length: 13 residues. The germline gives CDR1 KGHSH, CDR2 LQKENI. Germline trimming cut 4 bases from V and 5 bases from J; bases unmatched to any gene: 4. Full variable domain (missing parts from reference TRBV18 and TRBJ2-7): NAGVMQNPRHLVRRRGQEARLRCSPMKGHSHVYWYRQLPEEGLKFMVYLQKENIIDESGMPKERFSAEFPKEGPSILRIQQVVRGDSAAYFCASSRGRNNEQYFGPGTRLTVT.

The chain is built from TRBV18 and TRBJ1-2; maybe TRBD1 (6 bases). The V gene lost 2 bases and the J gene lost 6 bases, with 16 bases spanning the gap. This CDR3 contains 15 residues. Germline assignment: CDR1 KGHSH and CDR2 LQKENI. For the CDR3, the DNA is TGTGCCAGCTCACCAACGACAGGCTCAGTGCATGGCTACACCTTC. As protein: CASSPTTGSVHGYTF.

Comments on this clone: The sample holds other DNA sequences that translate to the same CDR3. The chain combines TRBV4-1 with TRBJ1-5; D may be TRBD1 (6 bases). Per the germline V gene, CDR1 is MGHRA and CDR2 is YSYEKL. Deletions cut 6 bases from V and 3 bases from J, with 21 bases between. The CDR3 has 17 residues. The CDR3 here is CASSRDPTGQTNQPQHF. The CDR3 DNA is TGCGCCAGCAGTCGGGATCCAACAGGGCAGACCAATCAGCCCCAGCATTTT.

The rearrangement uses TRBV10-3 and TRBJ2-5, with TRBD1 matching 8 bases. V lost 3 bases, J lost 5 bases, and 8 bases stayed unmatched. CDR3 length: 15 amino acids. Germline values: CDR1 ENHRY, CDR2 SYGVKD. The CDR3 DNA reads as TGTGCCATCAGTGAAATAACAGGGGGTGAGGAGACCCAGTACTTC. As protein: CAISEITGGEETQYF.

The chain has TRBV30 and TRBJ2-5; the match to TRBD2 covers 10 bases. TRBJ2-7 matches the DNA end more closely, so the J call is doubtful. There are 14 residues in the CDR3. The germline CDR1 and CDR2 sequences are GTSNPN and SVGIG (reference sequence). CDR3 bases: TGTGCCTGGAGTGTAGCGGGAGGGTCCTACGAGCAGTACTTC. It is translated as CAWSVAGGSYEQYF.

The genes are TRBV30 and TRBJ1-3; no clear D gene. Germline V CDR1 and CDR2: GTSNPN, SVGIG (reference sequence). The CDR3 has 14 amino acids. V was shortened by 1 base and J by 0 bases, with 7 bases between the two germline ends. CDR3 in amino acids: CAWSEDFSGNTIYF. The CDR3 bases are TGTGCCTGGAGTGAGGACTTCTCTGGAAACACCATATATTTT. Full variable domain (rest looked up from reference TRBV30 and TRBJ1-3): SQTIHQWPATLVQPVGSPLSLECTVEGTSNPNLYWYRQAAGRGLQLLFYSVGIGQISSEVPQNLSASRPQDRQFILSSKKLLLSDSGFYLCAWSEDFSGNTIYFGEGSWLTVV.

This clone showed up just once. DNA for the CDR3: TGTGCCAGCAGCGTACTAGGAGACAATGAGCAGTTCTTC. As protein: CASSVLGDNEQFF. This sequence joins TRBV9 and TRBJ2-1; D remains ambiguous. Trimming removed 1 base from V and 5 bases from J, with 7 bases in between. The germline gives CDR1 SGDLS, CDR2 YYNGEE. CDR3 length: 13 amino acids.

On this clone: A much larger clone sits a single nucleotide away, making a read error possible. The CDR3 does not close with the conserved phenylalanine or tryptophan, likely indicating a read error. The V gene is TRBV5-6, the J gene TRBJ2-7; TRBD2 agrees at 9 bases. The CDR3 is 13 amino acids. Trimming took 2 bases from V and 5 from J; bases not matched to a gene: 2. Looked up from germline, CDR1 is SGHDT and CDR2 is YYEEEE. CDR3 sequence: CASSFWTSDEQYL. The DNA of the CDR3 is TGTGCCAGCAGCTTTTGGACTAGCGACGAGCAGTACCTC.

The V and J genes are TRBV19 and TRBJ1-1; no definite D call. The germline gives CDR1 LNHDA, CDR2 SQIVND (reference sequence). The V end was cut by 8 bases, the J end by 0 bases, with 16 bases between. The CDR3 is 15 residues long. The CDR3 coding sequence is TGTGCCAGTCGATCTCCCAGGCAGTTGAACACTGAAGCTTTCTTT. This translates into CASRSPRQLNTEAFF.

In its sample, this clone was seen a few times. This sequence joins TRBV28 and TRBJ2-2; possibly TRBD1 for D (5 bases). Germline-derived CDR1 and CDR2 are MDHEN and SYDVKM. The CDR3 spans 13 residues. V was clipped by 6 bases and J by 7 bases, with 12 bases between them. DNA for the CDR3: TGTGCCAGCAGGAGTAGCAGGGTCGGGGAGCTGTTTTTT. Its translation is CASRSSRVGELFF.

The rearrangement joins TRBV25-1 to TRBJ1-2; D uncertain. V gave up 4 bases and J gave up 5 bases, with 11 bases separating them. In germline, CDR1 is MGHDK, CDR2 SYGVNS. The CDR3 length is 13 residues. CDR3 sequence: CASSGWEKYGYTF. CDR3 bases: TGTGCCAGCAGTGGATGGGAGAAATATGGCTACACCTTC.